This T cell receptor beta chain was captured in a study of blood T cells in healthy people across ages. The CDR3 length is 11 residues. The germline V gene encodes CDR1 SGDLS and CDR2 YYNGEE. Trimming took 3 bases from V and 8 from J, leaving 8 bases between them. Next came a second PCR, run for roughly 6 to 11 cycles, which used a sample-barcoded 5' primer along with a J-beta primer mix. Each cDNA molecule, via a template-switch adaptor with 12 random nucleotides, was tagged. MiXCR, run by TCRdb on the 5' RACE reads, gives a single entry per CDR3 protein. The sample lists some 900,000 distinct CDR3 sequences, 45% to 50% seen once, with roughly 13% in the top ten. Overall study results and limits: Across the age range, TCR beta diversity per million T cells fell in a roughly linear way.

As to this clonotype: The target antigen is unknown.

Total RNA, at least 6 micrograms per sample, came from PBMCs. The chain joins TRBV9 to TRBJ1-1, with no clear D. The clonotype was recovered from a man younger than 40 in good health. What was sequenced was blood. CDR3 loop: CASSGFGEAFF. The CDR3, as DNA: TGTGCCAGCAGCGGCTTCGGCGAAGCTTTCTTT.